A selection of T cell receptor beta chains follows, all from one sample in a study of CD8 T cells in ankylosing spondylitis. TCRdb itself ran the 5' RACE reads through MiXCR, one entry per CDR3 protein. The sample lists 450,000 or so distinct CDR3 sequences, 26% seen once, with about 1% in the top ten. The source material was blood, either unsorted or a sorted T cell fraction (not recorded which). These receptors all stem from a male donor with ankylosing spondylitis. CDR3s include the opening cysteine and the closing phenylalanine or tryptophan. D genes are given only for firm matches. Clone size appears in some rows only: once, few, many, or a class for an expanded clone.

v_call: TRBV25-1; clone_size: NA; d_call: NA; j_call: TRBJ2-5; cdr3_aa: CASNGQDQETQYF; cdr3_nt: TGTGCCAGCAACGGTCAGGACCAAGAGACCCAGTACTTC
v_call: TRBV5-1; clone_size: NA; d_call: NA; j_call: TRBJ2-1; cdr3_aa: CASKGLSSYNEQFF; cdr3_nt: TGCGCCAGCAAGGGACTGAGCTCCTACAATGAGCAGTTCTTC
v_call: TRBV10-2; clone_size: NA; d_call: TRBD1; j_call: TRBJ2-7; cdr3_aa: CASSKRTGTGTNEQYF; cdr3_nt: TGCGCCAGCAGTAAGAGAACCGGGACAGGGACCAACGAGCAGTACTTC
v_call: TRBV12-3/TRBV12-4; clone_size: few; d_call: NA; j_call: TRBJ2-2; cdr3_aa: CASSFVLDSGELFF; cdr3_nt: TGTGCCAGCAGTTTCGTTCTAGATTCCGGGGAGCTGTTTTTT
v_call: TRBV12-3/TRBV12-4; clone_size: many; d_call: NA; j_call: TRBJ1-1; cdr3_aa: CASSFRVNTEAFF; cdr3_nt: TGTGCCAGCAGTTTCCGAGTGAACACTGAAGCTTTCTTT
v_call: TRBV29-1; clone_size: few; d_call: NA; j_call: TRBJ2-6; cdr3_aa: CSVDQGLSGANVLTF; cdr3_nt: TGCAGCGTTGACCAGGGACTCTCTGGGGCCAACGTCCTGACTTTC
v_call: TRBV3-1; clone_size: NA; d_call: NA; j_call: TRBJ2-1; cdr3_aa: CASSQDVGREQFF; cdr3_nt: TGTGCCAGCAGCCAAGATGTGGGGAGAGAGCAGTTCTTC
v_call: TRBV15; clone_size: NA; d_call: NA; j_call: TRBJ2-2; cdr3_aa: CATSPWAGNTGELFF; cdr3_nt: TGTGCCACCAGCCCTTGGGCGGGGAACACCGGGGAGCTGTTTTTT
v_call: TRBV5-1; clone_size: few; d_call: NA; j_call: TRBJ2-3; cdr3_aa: CASSFEGHGGTDTQYF; cdr3_nt: TGCGCCAGCAGCTTCGAAGGCCACGGAGGCACAGATACGCAGTATTTT
v_call: TRBV27; clone_size: NA; d_call: NA; j_call: TRBJ2-5; cdr3_aa: CASRSAGGETQYF; cdr3_nt: TGTGCCAGCAGATCTGCCGGGGGAGAGACCCAGTACTTC
v_call: TRBV30; clone_size: few; d_call: TRBD2; j_call: TRBJ2-5; cdr3_aa: CAGGGQETQYF; cdr3_nt: TGTGCCGGGGGGGGCCAAGAGACCCAGTACTTC
v_call: TRBV7-2; clone_size: NA; d_call: TRBD1; j_call: TRBJ2-7; cdr3_aa: CASSSPDRGGYEQYF; cdr3_nt: TGTGCCAGCAGCTCTCCGGACAGGGGTGGGTACGAGCAGTACTTC
v_call: TRBV10-2; clone_size: few; d_call: NA; j_call: TRBJ2-1; cdr3_aa: CASTGTPGQGQFF; cdr3_nt: TGCGCCAGCACCGGGACCCCAGGTCAGGGGCAGTTCTTC
v_call: TRBV7-2; clone_size: NA; d_call: NA; j_call: TRBJ1-4; cdr3_aa: CASSPEGGRREKLFF; cdr3_nt: TGTGCCAGCAGCCCAGAGGGGGGGCGCAGGGAAAAACTGTTTTTT
v_call: TRBV5-6; clone_size: once; d_call: NA; j_call: TRBJ2-2; cdr3_aa: CASTLGNWELFF; cdr3_nt: TGTGCCAGCACCCTAGGGAACTGGGAGCTGTTTTTT
v_call: TRBV20-1; clone_size: few; d_call: NA; j_call: TRBJ2-7; cdr3_aa: CSASRLRGRSSYEQYF; cdr3_nt: TGCAGTGCCTCCAGGTTGAGGGGCCGGAGCTCCTACGAGCAGTACTTC
v_call: TRBV20-1; clone_size: NA; d_call: TRBD1; j_call: TRBJ2-3; cdr3_aa: CSARPGTGGDTQYF; cdr3_nt: TGCAGTGCTAGACCCGGGACAGGGGGAGATACGCAGTATTTT
v_call: TRBV29-1; clone_size: NA; d_call: NA; j_call: TRBJ2-1; cdr3_aa: CSVASAVSSYNEQFF; cdr3_nt: TGCAGCGTTGCCTCGGCGGTTAGCTCCTACAATGAGCAGTTCTTC
v_call: TRBV30; clone_size: NA; d_call: NA; j_call: TRBJ2-1; cdr3_aa: CAWSEGSSYNEQFF; cdr3_nt: TGTGCCTGGAGTGAGGGTAGCTCCTACAATGAGCAGTTCTTC
v_call: TRBV5-1; clone_size: NA; d_call: TRBD2; j_call: TRBJ2-1; cdr3_aa: CASSQRTSGYNEQFF; cdr3_nt: TGCGCCAGCAGCCAAAGGACTAGCGGCTACAATGAGCAGTTCTTC
v_call: TRBV20-1; clone_size: NA; d_call: NA; j_call: TRBJ1-4; cdr3_aa: CSARDRTEKLFF; cdr3_nt: TGCAGTGCTAGAGATCGCACAGAGAAACTGTTTTTT
v_call: TRBV7-9; clone_size: NA; d_call: TRBD1; j_call: TRBJ2-1; cdr3_aa: CASSLARTGNNEQFF; cdr3_nt: TGTGCCAGCAGCTTAGCCCGGACAGGGAACAATGAGCAGTTCTTC
v_call: TRBV5-1; clone_size: NA; d_call: TRBD1; j_call: TRBJ1-1; cdr3_aa: CASRQDRVTEAFF; cdr3_nt: TGCGCCAGCAGACAGGACAGGGTGACTGAAGCTTTCTTT